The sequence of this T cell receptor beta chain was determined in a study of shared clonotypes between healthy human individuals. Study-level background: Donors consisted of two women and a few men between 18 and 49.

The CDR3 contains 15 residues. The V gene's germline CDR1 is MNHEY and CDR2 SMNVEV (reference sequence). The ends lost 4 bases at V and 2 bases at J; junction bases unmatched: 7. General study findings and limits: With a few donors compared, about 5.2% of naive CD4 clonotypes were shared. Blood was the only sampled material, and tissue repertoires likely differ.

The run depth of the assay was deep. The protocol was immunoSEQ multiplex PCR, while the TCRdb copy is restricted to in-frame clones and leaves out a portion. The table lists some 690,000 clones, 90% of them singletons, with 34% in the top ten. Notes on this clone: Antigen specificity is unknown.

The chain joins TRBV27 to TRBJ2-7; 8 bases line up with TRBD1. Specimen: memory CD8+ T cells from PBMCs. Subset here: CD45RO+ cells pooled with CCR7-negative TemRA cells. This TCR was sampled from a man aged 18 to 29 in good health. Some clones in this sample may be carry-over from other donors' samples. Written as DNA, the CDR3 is TGTGCCAGCAGTTCCCCCGGGACAGGCGCCTACGAGCAGTACTTC. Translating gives CASSSPGTGAYEQYF.